One and the same sample provided the 7 T cell receptor beta chains below, sequenced in a study of blood T cells in healthy people across ages. It was with a sample-barcoded 5' primer and a J-beta primer mix that a second PCR of roughly 7 to 12 cycles was run. Via MiXCR, TCRdb re-called the 5' RACE reads, giving one row per CDR3 protein. The table records 800,000 to 900,000 distinct CDR3 sequences, 62% of them present only once. The specimen sequenced was blood. All receptors derive from a man under 40 in good health.

To note about this clonotype: Given a much more abundant clone one base away, this may be a read error. Here the CDR3 DNA reads TGTGCCAGCAGCCAAGCGTGGGGAGCCTACGAGCAGTACTTC. Translation: CASSQAWGAYEQYF. This sequence joins TRBV14 and TRBJ2-7; D possibly corresponds to TRBD2 (5 bases). CDR3 length: 14 amino acids. CDR1 and CDR2 from the germline V gene are SGHDN and FVKESK. V was cut by 1 base and J by 2 bases, with 9 bases left in between.

This clonotype was seen a single time. This sequence joins TRBV5-1 and TRBJ2-1; 9 nucleotides line up with TRBD2. The CDR3 covers 16 residues. Germline CDR1 and CDR2: SGHRS and YFSETQ. The V segment lost 0 bases and the J segment 11 bases; nucleotides outside the gene matches: 12. The chain's CDR3 is CASSLAGGGAYLKQFF. The CDR3 DNA reads TGCGCCAGCAGCTTGGCCGGCGGGGGGGCCTATCTTAAGCAGTTCTTC.

This clonotype has a single count. This sequence joins TRBV4-3 and TRBJ2-7; D remains unclear. Trimming removed 0 bases from V and 1 base from J, with 13 bases in between. The CDR3 covers 16 residues. Looked up from germline, CDR1 is LGHNA and CDR2 is YSLEER. The CDR3 here is CASSQDMQAGSYEQYF. Written as DNA, the CDR3 is TGCGCCAGCAGCCAAGATATGCAGGCCGGTTCCTACGAGCAGTACTTC.

The CDR3 DNA reads as TGTGCCAGCAGTGAATATGGTATCTCCTACGAGCAGTACTTC. Its translation is CASSEYGISYEQYF. The V and J genes are TRBV25-1 and TRBJ2-7, with D unclear. Trimming removed 0 bases at V and 0 bases at J, with 6 bases between. The CDR3 spans 14 residues. CDR1 is MGHDK and CDR2 is SYGVNS in the germline V gene.

The chain has TRBV7-2 and TRBJ2-1; D uncertain. The CDR3 sequence is 14 residues long. From germline, CDR1 is SGHTA and CDR2 FQGNSA. V was shortened by 4 bases and J by 7 bases, with 14 bases between the two germline ends. The CDR3 spells CASSSYGLLNEQFF. The CDR3 DNA reads TGTGCCAGCAGCTCATACGGGTTACTGAATGAGCAGTTCTTC.

Worth noting for this clonotype: The junction departs from the called germline gene at one end, perhaps through a read error. V gene TRBV3-1 combines with J gene TRBJ2-4; possible D gene TRBD1, 6 bases. CDR1 LGHDT and CDR2 YNNKEL come from the germline V gene (reference sequence). This CDR3 spans 16 amino acids. The chain's CDR3 is CASTQGQLQAKNIQYF. For the CDR3, the DNA is TGTGCCAGCACCCAAGGACAGCTGCAAGCCAAAAACATTCAGTACTTC.

The genes are TRBV6-2 or TRBV6-3 and TRBJ2-3; D is unresolved. V was clipped by 10 bases and J by 0 bases, with 14 bases between them. CDR1 is MNHEY, CDR2 SVGEGT, per germline. CDR3 length: 14 residues. The CDR3 is CATRMGFSTDTQYF. CDR3 coding DNA: TGTGCCACCAGAATGGGATTTAGCACAGATACGCAGTATTTT.